The TCR beta chain under discussion was sequenced for a study of identifying expanded T cells in peripheral blood. Clones were sequenced by immunoSEQ multiplex PCR, and TCRdb holds only the in-frame ones, with some missing. This table holds 60,000 to 80,000 clones, 85% to 90% found once. CDR3 length: 11 amino acids. CDR1 and CDR2 from the germline V gene are SNHLY and FYNNEI. Trimming took 6 bases from V and 2 from J, leaving 5 bases between them. Sequencing was carried out using blood. The receptor was derived from a person between 18 and 70 years old in good health. The V call is TRBV2, the J call TRBJ2-7, with unresolved D. This CDR3 is CASSRTYEQYF. CDR3 bases: TGTGCCAGCAGCCGGACCTACGAGCAGTACTTC.